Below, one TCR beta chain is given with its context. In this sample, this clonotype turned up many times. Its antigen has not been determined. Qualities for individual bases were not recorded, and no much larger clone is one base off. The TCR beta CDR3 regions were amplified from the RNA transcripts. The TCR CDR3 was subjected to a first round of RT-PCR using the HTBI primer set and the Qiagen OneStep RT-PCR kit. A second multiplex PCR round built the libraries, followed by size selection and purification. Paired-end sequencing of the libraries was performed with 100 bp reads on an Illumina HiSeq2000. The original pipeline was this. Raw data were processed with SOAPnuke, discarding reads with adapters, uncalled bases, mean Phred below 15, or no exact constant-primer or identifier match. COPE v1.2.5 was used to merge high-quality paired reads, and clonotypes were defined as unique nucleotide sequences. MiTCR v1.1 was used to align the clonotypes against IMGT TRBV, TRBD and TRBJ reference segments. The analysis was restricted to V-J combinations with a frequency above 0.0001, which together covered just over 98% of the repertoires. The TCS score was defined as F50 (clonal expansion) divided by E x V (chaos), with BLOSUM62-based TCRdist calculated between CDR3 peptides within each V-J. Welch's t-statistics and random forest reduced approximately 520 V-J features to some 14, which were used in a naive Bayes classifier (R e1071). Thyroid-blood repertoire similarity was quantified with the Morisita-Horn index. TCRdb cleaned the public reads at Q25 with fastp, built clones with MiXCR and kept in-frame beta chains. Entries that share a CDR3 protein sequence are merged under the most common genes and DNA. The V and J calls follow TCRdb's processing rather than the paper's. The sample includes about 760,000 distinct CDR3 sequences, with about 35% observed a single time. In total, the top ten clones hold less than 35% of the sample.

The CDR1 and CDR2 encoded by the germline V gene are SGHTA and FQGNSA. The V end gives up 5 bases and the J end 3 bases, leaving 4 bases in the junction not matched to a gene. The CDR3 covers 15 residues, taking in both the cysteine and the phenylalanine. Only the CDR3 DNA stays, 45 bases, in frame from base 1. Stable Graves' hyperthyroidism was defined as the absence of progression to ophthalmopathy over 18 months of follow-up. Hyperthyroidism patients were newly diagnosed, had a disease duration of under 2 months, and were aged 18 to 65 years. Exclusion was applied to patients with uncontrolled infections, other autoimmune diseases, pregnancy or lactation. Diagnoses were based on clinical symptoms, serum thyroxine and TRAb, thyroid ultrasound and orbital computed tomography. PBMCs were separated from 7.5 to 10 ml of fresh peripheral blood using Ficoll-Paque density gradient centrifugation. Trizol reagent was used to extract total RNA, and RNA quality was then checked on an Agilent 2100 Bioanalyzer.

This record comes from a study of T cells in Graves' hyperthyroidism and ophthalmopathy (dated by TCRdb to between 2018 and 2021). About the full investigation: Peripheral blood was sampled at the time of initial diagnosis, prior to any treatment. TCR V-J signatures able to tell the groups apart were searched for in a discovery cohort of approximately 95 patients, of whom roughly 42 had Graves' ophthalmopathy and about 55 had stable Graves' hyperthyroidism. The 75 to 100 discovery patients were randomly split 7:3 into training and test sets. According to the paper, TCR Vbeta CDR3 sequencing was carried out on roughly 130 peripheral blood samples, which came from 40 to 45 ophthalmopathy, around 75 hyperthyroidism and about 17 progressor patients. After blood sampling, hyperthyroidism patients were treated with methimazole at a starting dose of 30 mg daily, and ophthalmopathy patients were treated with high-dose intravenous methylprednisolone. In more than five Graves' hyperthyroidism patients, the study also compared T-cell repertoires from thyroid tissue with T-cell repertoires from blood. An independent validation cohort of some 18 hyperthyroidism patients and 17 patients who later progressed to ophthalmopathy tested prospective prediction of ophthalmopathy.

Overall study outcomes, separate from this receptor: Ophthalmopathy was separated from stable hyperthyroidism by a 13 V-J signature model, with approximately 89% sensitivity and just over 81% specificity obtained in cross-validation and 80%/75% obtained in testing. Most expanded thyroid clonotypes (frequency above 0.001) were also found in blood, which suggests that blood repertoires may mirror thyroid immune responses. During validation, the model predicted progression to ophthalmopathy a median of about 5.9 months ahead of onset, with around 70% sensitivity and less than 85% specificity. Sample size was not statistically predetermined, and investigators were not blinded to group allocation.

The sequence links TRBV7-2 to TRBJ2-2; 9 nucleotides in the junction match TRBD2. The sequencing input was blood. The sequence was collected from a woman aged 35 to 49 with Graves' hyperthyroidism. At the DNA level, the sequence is TGTGCCAGCAGCCGGAGCGGGAGGCACACCGGGGAGCTGTTTTTT. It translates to CASSRSGRHTGELFF.